The following is a T cell receptor (beta chain) sequence with its context. These data come from a study of T cell changes during pregnancy in multiple sclerosis. Assay used: immunoSEQ multiplex PCR; TCRdb lists only in-frame clones, some missing. The sample has about 30,000 clones; roughly 93% are singletons. The CDR3 length is 14 residues. The germline CDR1 and CDR2 sequences are GTSNPN and SVGIG (reference sequence). J gave up 3 bases and V 3 bases, and 4 bases lay outside the gene matches. The sequence was obtained from a female donor in good health, enrolled as a control in a pregnancy study. The gene calls are TRBV30 and TRBJ1-4; 7 nucleotides match TRBD1. Specimen: peripheral blood, collected in the second trimester of pregnancy. This CDR3 is CAWRDDRANEKLFF. CDR3 nucleotides: TGTGCCTGGAGGGACGACAGGGCTAATGAAAAACTGTTTTTT. The whole variable domain, filled in from reference TRBV30 and TRBJ1-4, reads SQTIHQWPATLVQPVGSPLSLECTVEGTSNPNLYWYRQAAGRGLQLLFYSVGIGQISSEVPQNLSASRPQDRQFILSSKKLLLSDSGFYLCAWRDDRANEKLFFGSGTQLSVL.